Presented here are 25 T cell receptor beta chains from one specimen sequenced in a study of shared clonotypes between healthy human individuals. The assay was immunoSEQ multiplex PCR, and TCRdb's table has in-frame clones only and misses some. The sample lists around 550,000 clones, approximately 96% occurring once. The naive CD8 subset, CD45RO-negative cells positively selected for CCR7, excluded terminally differentiated effector memory CD45RA+ cells. Sequenced: naive CD8+ T cells sorted from blood. The receptors here all came from a woman under 40 in good health.

V usage is TRBV5-4 and J usage is TRBJ2-7, with 11 bases fitting TRBD1. This CDR3 comprises 17 residues. Germline trimming cut 1 base from V and 1 base from J; bases unmatched to any gene: 7. From germline, CDR1 is SGHNT and CDR2 YYREEE (reference sequence). CDR3 loop: CASSLMAGQGESYEQYF. CDR3 coding DNA: TGTGCCAGCAGCTTGATGGCGGGACAGGGGGAATCCTACGAGCAGTACTTC.

The chain has TRBV11-2 and TRBJ2-5; D unresolved. The J call may be mistaken, given a closer DNA end match to TRBJ2-7. CDR1 and CDR2 (germline): SGHAT, FQNNGV. CDR3 length equals 12 residues. CDR3 region: CATRGISYEQYF. The CDR3 nucleotides read TGTGCCACCCGAGGAATTTCCTACGAGCAGTACTTC.

The gene calls are TRBV6-1 and TRBJ2-7; D could derive from TRBD1 or TRBD2 (5 bases each). The CDR3 has 16 residues. The V end was cut by 4 bases, the J end by 2 bases, with 18 bases between. In germline, CDR1 is MNHNS, CDR2 SASEGT. CDR3 amino acids: CASSVRGGQRTYEQYF. The CDR3 region has the DNA TGTGCCAGCAGTGTAAGGGGCGGGCAGCGTACCTACGAGCAGTACTTC.

This chain uses TRBV6-1 with TRBJ2-7; 8 nucleotides align to TRBD2. The CDR3 has 18 residues. Germline V lookup: CDR1 MNHNS, CDR2 SASEGT. J was trimmed by 2 bases and V by 1 base; bases with no gene match: 13. CDR3: CASSEGDSGIVGTYEQYF. The CDR3 DNA reads TGTGCCAGCAGTGAAGGGGATAGCGGGATAGTCGGCACCTACGAGCAGTACTTC.

The DNA for the CDR3 is TGTGCCAGCAGTTTAATGCCCACGGCGGAGCAGTTCTTC. Amino acids: CASSLMPTAEQFF. This sequence joins TRBV28 and TRBJ2-1; D call uncertain. V was shortened by 2 bases and J by 10 bases, with 12 bases between the two germline ends. Germline loops: CDR1 MDHEN, CDR2 SYDVKM. CDR3 size: 13 residues.

This clone showed up just a few times. This chain connects TRBV21-1 to TRBJ2-7; the DNA was not compared with TRBD2, the D call given in the table. TRBV21-1 corresponds to a pseudogene. CDR3 length: 14 amino acids. In DNA, the CDR3 is TGTGCCAGCAACACAGGACTAGCTTTCCCCGAGCAGTACTTC. This encodes CASNTGLAFPEQYF.

This clone was seen a handful of times. The chain joins TRBV6-4 to TRBJ2-3; 7 bases line up with TRBD2. The germline gives CDR1 MRHNA, CDR2 SNTAGT. The ends lost 2 bases at V and 0 bases at J; junction bases unmatched: 5. The CDR3 totals 16 residues. The CDR3, as DNA: TGTGCCAGCAGTGACCCACTAGCGATCAGCACAGATACGCAGTATTTT. It codes for CASSDPLAISTDTQYF.

V is TRBV28 and J is TRBJ1-4, with 9 bases matching TRBD1. Germline CDR1 MDHEN, CDR2 SYDVKM. Germline trimming cut 4 bases from V and 6 bases from J; bases unmatched to any gene: 6. CDR3 length: 15 residues. In DNA form, the CDR3 reads TGTGCCAGCAGTTCCGGACAGGGGTTAGATGAAAAACTGTTTTTT. Translating it yields CASSSGQGLDEKLFF.

The chain uses TRBV28 and TRBJ2-1; 7 bases agree with TRBD2. The CDR3 runs to 15 residues. Germline CDR1 is MDHEN and CDR2 is SYDVKM. The V gene end was trimmed by 10 bases and the J gene end by 0 bases; junction bases not matched to a gene: 9. The CDR3 is CATRAGGSSYNEQFF. The CDR3, as DNA: TGTGCCACCAGAGCGGGCGGGAGCTCCTACAATGAGCAGTTCTTC.

This chain uses TRBV2 with TRBJ1-5, with D perhaps TRBD1 (5 bases). This CDR3 has 14 amino acids. The V end was cut by 0 bases, the J end by 6 bases, with 9 bases between. Germline V lookup: CDR1 SNHLY, CDR2 FYNNEI. The CDR3 reads CASSEAQGFQPQHF. In nucleotides, the CDR3 is TGTGCCAGCAGTGAAGCTCAGGGCTTTCAGCCCCAGCATTTT.

The chain couples TRBV5-4 to TRBJ1-2; 8 nucleotides line up with TRBD1. Germline V gene lookup returns CDR1 SGHNT and CDR2 YYREEE (reference sequence). The CDR3 loop spans 14 amino acids. J was trimmed by 4 bases and V by 4 bases; bases with no gene match: 6. The CDR3 DNA follows: TGTGCCAGCAGCAACGGACAGGGACCCTATGGCTACACCTTC. It specifies CASSNGQGPYGYTF. Full variable domain (outside the CDR3, taken from reference TRBV5-4 and TRBJ1-2): ETGVTQSPTHLIKTRGQQVTLRCSSQSGHNTVSWYQQALGQGPQFIFQYYREEENGRGNFPPRFSGLQFPNYSSELNVNALELDDSALYLCASSNGQGPYGYTFGSGTRLTVV.

V gene TRBV7-9 combines with J gene TRBJ2-1; perhaps TRBD2 as D (5 bases). This CDR3 contains 13 residues. Germline V gene data show CDR1 as SEHNR and CDR2 as FQNEAQ (reference sequence). The V and J ends lost 2 bases and 8 bases respectively, with 10 bases between them. CDR3 sequence (DNA): TGTGCCAGCAGCTTAAGGGAGAGGTATGAGCAGTTCTTC. Protein sequence: CASSLRERYEQFF.

V is TRBV19 and J is TRBJ1-1; TRBD1 is a possible D gene (6 bases). This CDR3 region has 11 residues. Germline CDR1 LNHDA, CDR2 SQIVND (reference sequence). With 5 bases removed from V and 7 bases from J, the gap between germline ends came to 8 bases. The CDR3 protein is CASSQGLEAFF. CDR3 DNA: TGTGCCAGTAGTCAGGGGCTTGAAGCTTTCTTT.

The chain is built from TRBV7-3 and TRBJ2-7; D is undetermined. Germline V CDR1 and CDR2: SGHTA, FQGTGA. CDR3 length equals 13 residues. The V and J ends lost 2 bases and 2 bases respectively, with 7 bases between them. The CDR3 sequence: CASSLDNTYEQYF. The CDR3 nucleotides read TGTGCCAGCAGCTTAGACAATACCTACGAGCAGTACTTC.

The chain recombines TRBV27 with TRBJ2-7, with D possibly matching TRBD1 (5 bases). Germline CDR1 reads MNHEY; CDR2 reads SMNVEV (reference sequence). The length of the CDR3 is 12 residues. V was shortened by 4 bases and J by 5 bases, with 9 bases between the two germline ends. As DNA, the CDR3 is TGTGCCAGCAGTTCTTACAGGAACGAGCAGTACTTC. This translates into CASSSYRNEQYF.

DNA of the CDR3: TGTGCCAGCAGTGAAGGGTCTAGCGGGACATACGAGCAGTACTTC. It translates to CASSEGSSGTYEQYF. The chain combines TRBV6-1 with TRBJ2-7; TRBD2 agrees at 9 bases. Germline CDR1 is MNHNS and CDR2 is SASEGT. Trimming at V came to 1 base and at J to 4 bases, leaving 5 bases not matched to a gene. The CDR3 totals 15 residues.

The genes are TRBV7-6 and TRBJ2-3, with D possibly being TRBD2 (6 bases). Per germline, CDR1 SGHVS and CDR2 FNYEAQ. The CDR3 contains 13 residues. V lost 4 bases, J lost 2 bases, and 7 bases lay in between. The CDR3 here is CASSWTNTDTQYF. The CDR3 DNA reads TGTGCCAGCAGCTGGACTAACACAGATACGCAGTATTTT.

This chain uses TRBV9 with TRBJ2-2, with 9 nucleotides matching TRBD1. In germline, CDR1 is SGDLS, CDR2 YYNGEE. V lost 4 bases, J lost 3 bases, and 10 bases stayed unmatched. CDR3 length: 17 residues. In DNA, the CDR3 is TGTGCCAGCAGCTCGAGAACAGGGGGCGCCGACACCGGGGAGCTGTTTTTT. As protein: CASSSRTGGADTGELFF.

The genes are TRBV7-9 and TRBJ2-7; 7 bases fit TRBD1. This CDR3 contains 14 residues. Unmatched junction bases numbered 6, after V lost 5 bases and J lost 2 bases. Germline loops: CDR1 SEHNR, CDR2 FQNEAQ (reference sequence). CDR3: CASSGTDRTYEQYF. CDR3 in DNA: TGTGCCAGCAGCGGGACGGACAGGACCTACGAGCAGTACTTC.

The gene calls are TRBV2 and TRBJ2-7; D may be TRBD1 or TRBD2 (6 bases each). The CDR3 loop spans 13 amino acids. The germline V gene encodes CDR1 SNHLY and CDR2 FYNNEI. Trimming took 4 bases from V and 12 from J, leaving 19 bases between them. The CDR3 DNA is TGTGCCAGCAGTGCTTTAAGACAGGACGGGGGGTACTTC. This sequence encodes CASSALRQDGGYF.

The V gene is TRBV27, the J gene TRBJ2-5; D gene uncertain. Germline lookup yields CDR1 MNHEY and CDR2 SMNVEV (reference sequence). V gave up 3 bases and J gave up 5 bases, with 10 bases separating them. The CDR3 is made up of 13 amino acids. CDR3 loop: CASSFWFGETQYF. The CDR3, as DNA: TGTGCCAGCAGTTTCTGGTTTGGTGAGACCCAGTACTTC.

This sequence joins TRBV4-2 and TRBJ2-1; the match to TRBD2 covers 13 bases. The germline V gene encodes CDR1 LGHNA and CDR2 YNFKEQ. The V and J ends lost 6 bases and 9 bases, in that order; junction bases with no gene match: 11. The CDR3 runs 16 residues. The CDR3 DNA sequence: TGTGCCAGCAGACGGACTAGCGGGAGAGGGGGTCGTGAGCAGTTCTTC. It is translated as CASRRTSGRGGREQFF.

The chain carries TRBV29-1 and TRBJ2-7, with 7 bases fitting TRBD2. Trimming cost V 6 bases and J 5 bases; bases outside gene matches: 16. The germline CDR1 and CDR2 sequences are SQVTM and ANQGSEA. This CDR3 has 15 residues. The CDR3 DNA sequence: TGCAGCGTGGAGCTTGGGTGGCGGGAGCGTAACGAGCAGTACTTC. It is translated as CSVELGWRERNEQYF.

This rearrangement joins TRBV18 to TRBJ2-7, with TRBD1 matching 7 bases. The germline V gene has CDR1 KGHSH and CDR2 LQKENI. CDR3 length: 13 amino acids. The trim removed 6 bases at V and 6 bases at J, leaving 8 bases unmatched. The DNA of the CDR3 is TGTGCCAGCTCCCTTAGACAGGGTCTCGAGCAGTACTTC. It encodes CASSLRQGLEQYF.

V usage is TRBV21-1 and J usage is TRBJ1-5. TRBV21-1 is reported as a pseudogene. CDR3 length: 14 amino acids. CDR3 region: CASRHGVSNQPQHF. The CDR3 DNA sequence: TGTGCCAGCCGCCACGGGGTTAGCAATCAGCCCCAGCATTTT.